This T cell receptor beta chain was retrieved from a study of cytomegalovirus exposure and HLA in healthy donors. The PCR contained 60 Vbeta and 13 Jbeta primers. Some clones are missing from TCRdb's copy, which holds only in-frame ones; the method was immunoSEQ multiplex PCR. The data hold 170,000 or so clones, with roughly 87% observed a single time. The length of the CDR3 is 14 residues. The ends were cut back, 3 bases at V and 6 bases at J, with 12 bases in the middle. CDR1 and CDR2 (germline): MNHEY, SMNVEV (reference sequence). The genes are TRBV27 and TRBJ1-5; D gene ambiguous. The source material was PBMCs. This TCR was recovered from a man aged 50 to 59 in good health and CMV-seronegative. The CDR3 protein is CASSFRGGFQPQHF. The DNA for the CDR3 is TGTGCCAGCAGTTTCCGCGGAGGGTTTCAGCCCCAGCATTTT.